This note documents a single T cell receptor (beta chain) sequence. The length of the CDR3 is 18 residues. J gave up 0 bases and V 4 bases, and 5 bases lay outside the gene matches. Germline V gene data show CDR1 as SGDLS and CDR2 as YYNGEE. This record comes from a study of shared clonotypes between healthy human individuals. Data came from immunoSEQ multiplex PCR; TCRdb stores just in-frame clones and leaves some out. Of about 380,000 clones listed, 95% to 97% are singletons. The gene calls are TRBV9 and TRBJ2-1, with 15 bases matching TRBD2. The sample consisted of memory CD8+ T cells sorted from blood. Regarding subset: CD45RO+ cells pooled with CCR7-negative TemRA cells. This TCR was sampled from a man aged 30 to 45 in good health. DNA for the CDR3: TGTGCCAGCAGCTGGACTAGCGGGAGGGTAAGCTCCTACAATGAGCAGTTCTTC. As protein: CASSWTSGRVSSYNEQFF. The full variable domain, completed using reference TRBV9 and TRBJ2-1, is DSGVTQTPKHLITATGQRVTLRCSPRSGDLSVYWYQQSLDQGLQFLIQYYNGEERAKGNILERFSAQQFPDLHSELNLSSLELGDSALYFCASSWTSGRVSSYNEQFFGPGTRLTVL.